The clone carrying this T cell receptor (beta chain) was counted a single time. V lost 3 bases and J lost 5; bases outside the gene matches: 7. The CDR3 has 16 residues. CDR1 is ENHRY, CDR2 SYGVKD, per germline. This table comes from immunoSEQ multiplex PCR, and its TCRdb copy is limited to in-frame clones, with some not included. The sample includes roughly 2 million clones, more than 90% of them seen just once. The data were obtained in a study of shared clonotypes between healthy human individuals. Study as a whole: Three plates each covered CD4 naive and memory; CD8 naive two, CD8 memory one.

Subsets obtained from CD4+ cells comprised CD45RA+ naive and CD45RA-negative memory cells. The clonotype comes from a man younger than 35 in good health. Sequencing was done on a sample of naive CD4+ T cells sorted from blood. Sample subset: CD45RA+ positively selected. The chain carries TRBV10-3 and TRBJ1-2; 12 nucleotides match TRBD1. CDR3 in DNA: TGTGCCATCAGTGAATACGGGACAGGGGGCGCATATGGCTACACCTTC. This translates into CAISEYGTGGAYGYTF.